This passage covers 21 T cell receptor beta chains from one sample sequenced in a study of shared clonotypes between healthy human individuals. The method was immunoSEQ multiplex PCR; TCRdb's version includes in-frame clones alone and lacks a portion of them. The repertoire includes 2,500,000 or so clones, under 95% of them detected once, and roughly 0.36% sits in the top ten. The sample consisted of naive CD4+ T cells from PBMCs. This sample's subset: CD45RA+ positively selected. These receptors all come from a man aged 18 to 30 in good health. Some clones in this sample may be carry-over from other donors' samples.

This chain links TRBV28 with TRBJ1-4; 8 nucleotides align to TRBD1. There are 15 residues in the CDR3. CDR1 MDHEN and CDR2 SYDVKM come from the germline V gene. V dropped 6 bases and J dropped 8; count of bases not matched to a gene: 11. This chain's CDR3 is CASSIPGGAREKLFF. CDR3 in DNA: TGTGCCAGCAGCATTCCAGGGGGCGCGCGCGAAAAACTGTTTTTT.

J is TRBJ1-1 and V is TRBV30; D unresolved. V shed 4 bases and J shed 1 base, with 10 bases lying between them. Germline V lookup: CDR1 GTSNPN, CDR2 SVGIG (reference sequence). The CDR3 is 13 amino acids. The CDR3 spells CAWNRAPNTEAFF. The CDR3 DNA sequence: TGTGCCTGGAACCGGGCCCCGAACACTGAAGCTTTCTTT.

V and J are TRBV29-1 and TRBJ1-4; D unresolved. The V and J ends lost 4 bases and 5 bases respectively, with 8 bases between them. The germline gives CDR1 SQVTM, CDR2 ANQGSEA. There are 12 residues in the CDR3. CDR3: CSVVQDNEKLFF. The CDR3 DNA is TGCAGCGTTGTTCAGGACAATGAAAAACTGTTTTTT.

The chain carries TRBV2 and TRBJ2-2; 8 positions match TRBD2. This CDR3 spans 15 amino acids. Per germline, CDR1 SNHLY and CDR2 FYNNEI. Trimming at V came to 8 bases and at J to 2 bases, leaving 7 bases not matched to a gene. The CDR3 bases are TGTGCCAGCTACTTTAGCGGGACTAACACCGGGGAGCTGTTTTTT. It translates to CASYFSGTNTGELFF.

The chain has TRBV1 and TRBJ2-3. TRBV1 is classified as a pseudogene. This CDR3 is 13 amino acids long. The CDR3 coding sequence is TGCACCACCCGGGGCAGTAGCACAGATACGCAGTATTTT. Translating it yields CTTRGSSTDTQYF.

This chain links TRBV4-2 with TRBJ2-7; unclear D gene. V lost 0 bases and J 2 bases, leaving 26 bases between the germline ends. The CDR3 spans 20 residues. The germline gives CDR1 LGHNA, CDR2 YNFKEQ. The CDR3 sequence: CASSQDSAVAEVSSPYEQYF. CDR3 coding DNA: TGTGCCAGCAGCCAAGATTCCGCCGTGGCGGAAGTATCCTCCCCCTACGAGCAGTACTTC.

This sequence joins TRBV19 and TRBJ2-7; D may be TRBD2 (6 bases). This CDR3 is 14 amino acids long. Germline CDR1 reads LNHDA; CDR2 reads SQIVND (reference sequence). The ends were cut back, 5 bases at V and 0 bases at J, with 11 bases in the middle. The CDR3 DNA sequence: TGTGCCAGTAGTCAAGCGGGTAGCTCCTACGAGCAGTACTTC. This translates into CASSQAGSSYEQYF.

V and J are TRBV7-9 and TRBJ1-1, with no clear D. Germline V gene sequence: CDR1 SEHNR, CDR2 FQNEAQ (reference sequence). Trimming stripped 2 bases from V and 1 base from J, with 11 bases between. The CDR3 contains 15 residues. Here the CDR3 DNA reads TGTGCCAGCAGCTTACAGAGGTTTAAGAACACTGAAGCTTTCTTT. It encodes CASSLQRFKNTEAFF.

J is TRBJ1-6 and V is TRBV30; the D is unclear. The CDR3 has 14 residues. Germline V gene sequence: CDR1 GTSNPN, CDR2 SVGIG (reference sequence). Trimming took 4 bases from V and 9 from J, leaving 16 bases between them. The CDR3, as DNA: TGTGCCTGGAAATTATGGGGTTTCGGTTCACCCCTCCACTTT. Translating it yields CAWKLWGFGSPLHF.

Comments on this clone: This specimen includes other DNA sequences encoding the same CDR3. CDR3 nucleotides: TGTGCCAGCAGCTTAGGGGTGGGGATGAACACTGAAGCTTTCTTT. Amino acids: CASSLGVGMNTEAFF. V usage is TRBV7-2 and J usage is TRBJ1-1, with D uncertain. This CDR3 region has 15 residues. V lost 1 base, J lost 0 bases, and 9 bases lay in between. Germline loops: CDR1 SGHTA, CDR2 FQGNSA.

On this clone itself: This CDR3 is also generated by other DNA sequences in the sample. V and J are TRBV28 and TRBJ2-3, with D uncertain. Trimming removed 6 bases at V and 2 bases at J, with 6 bases between. Germline values: CDR1 MDHEN, CDR2 SYDVKM. The CDR3 totals 12 residues. As DNA, the CDR3 is TGTGCCAGCAGCCCGCCCACAGATACGCAGTATTTT. Amino acids: CASSPPTDTQYF.

For the CDR3, the DNA is TGTGCCAGCAGCTTGGATGGCGGTACGGGCAATGAGCAGTTCTTC. This sequence encodes CASSLDGGTGNEQFF. This chain connects TRBV5-4 to TRBJ2-1; D unclear. V was trimmed by 0 bases and J by 6 bases, leaving 13 bases between them. In germline, CDR1 is SGHNT, CDR2 YYREEE (reference sequence). This CDR3 is built from 15 residues.

The chain has TRBV29-1 and TRBJ2-4; D possibly corresponds to TRBD2 (5 bases). Germline CDR1 and CDR2: SQVTM and ANQGSEA. Trimming left V 6 bases short and J 8 bases short, with 11 bases between. The CDR3 runs to 11 residues. DNA of the CDR3: TGCAGCGTCCCTGGAGGAGACATTCAGTACTTC. It translates to CSVPGGDIQYF.

The chain carries TRBV27 and TRBJ2-5, with TRBD2 as a possible D gene (6 bases). V gave up 3 bases and J gave up 5 bases, with 16 bases separating them. The CDR3 covers 15 residues. Per the germline V gene, CDR1 is MNHEY and CDR2 is SMNVEV (reference sequence). This CDR3 reads CASSFAFASAETQYF. CDR3 sequence (DNA): TGTGCCAGCAGTTTCGCGTTTGCTAGCGCCGAGACCCAGTACTTC.

This clone appeared a few times. Other DNA variants within this sample encode the same CDR3. The V and J genes are TRBV9 and TRBJ1-5; D may be TRBD1 (5 bases). V shed 0 bases and J shed 4 bases, with 8 bases lying between them. CDR3 size: 14 residues. In germline, CDR1 is SGDLS, CDR2 YYNGEE. The CDR3 DNA sequence: TGTGCCAGCAGCGTAGGGGGGAGGAATCAGCCCCAGCATTTT. Its protein product is CASSVGGRNQPQHF.

This chain joins TRBV7-3 and TRBJ1-5; D perhaps matches TRBD1 (5 bases). Germline V gives CDR1 SGHTA, CDR2 FQGTGA. Between the trimmed V and J ends, which lost 5 bases and 0 bases, there was a span of 11 bases. There are 15 residues in the CDR3. The chain's CDR3 is CASSLERGSNQPQHF. In nucleotides, the CDR3 is TGTGCCAGCAGCCTCGAGAGGGGTAGCAATCAGCCCCAGCATTTT.

This clone was found a few times. The J gene is TRBJ1-1, the V gene TRBV5-1; D is unresolved. V was pared by 0 bases and J by 1 base, with 4 bases between. This CDR3 is built from 13 residues. Germline values: CDR1 SGHRS, CDR2 YFSETQ. DNA for the CDR3: TGCGCCAGCAGCTTGGCTTGGAACACTGAAGCTTTCTTT. Its protein is CASSLAWNTEAFF.

The CDR3 loop is CASSEGGTGTYEQYF. The CDR3 bases are TGTGCCAGCAGCGAGGGGGGGACAGGGACCTACGAGCAGTACTTC. The J gene is TRBJ2-7, the V gene TRBV28, with 9 positions matching TRBD1. Germline loops: CDR1 MDHEN, CDR2 SYDVKM. The CDR3 is made up of 15 amino acids. The ends lost 6 bases at V and 2 bases at J; junction bases unmatched: 8.

The genes are TRBV7-9 and TRBJ2-3, with a possible D match to TRBD1 (6 bases). Trimming removed 4 bases at V and 9 bases at J, with 11 bases between. The CDR3 loop spans 12 amino acids. CDR1 is SEHNR, CDR2 FQNEAQ, per germline (reference sequence). CDR3 DNA: TGTGCCAGCAGCTCACAGGGTTGGACGCAGTATTTT. Translated: CASSSQGWTQYF.

This rearrangement joins TRBV7-6 to TRBJ1-1; D gene unclear. The CDR3 is 13 residues long. V shed 5 bases and J shed 0 bases, with 7 bases lying between them. Germline CDR1 and CDR2: SGHVS and FNYEAQ. As DNA, the CDR3 is TGTGCCAGCAGCCCGCAACTGAACACTGAAGCTTTCTTT. Residues: CASSPQLNTEAFF.

The rearrangement uses TRBV9 and TRBJ2-3, with D possibly matching TRBD2 (6 bases). Deletions cut 4 bases from V and 2 bases from J, with 8 bases between. Per the germline V gene, CDR1 is SGDLS and CDR2 is YYNGEE. The CDR3 spans 13 residues. CDR3 nucleotides: TGTGCCAGCAGCCGGGGGAACACAGATACGCAGTATTTT. Its protein is CASSRGNTDTQYF.